A selection of T cell receptor beta chains follows, all from one sample in a study of regulatory and conventional T cells in RAG deficiency. Here immunoSEQ multiplex PCR was the method, and the copy in TCRdb shows in-frame clones only, minus some. This table holds around 30,000 clones, about 91% found once. Separately, the same data were catalogued under a study of regulatory T cells.

Sequenced sample: CD8+ T cells sorted from blood. The receptor source for this set is a human donor in good health. CDR3s include the opening cysteine and the closing phenylalanine or tryptophan.

V gene	J gene	CDR3 protein
TRBV5-1	TRBJ2-1	CASSSDLGSSYNEQFF
TRBV6-5	TRBJ1-1	CASSYSRIEGSTEAFF
TRBV5-1	TRBJ1-1	CASRTGTSGEAFF
TRBV27	TRBJ2-1	CASSPDRDSALRDEQFF
TRBV11-2	TRBJ1-1	CASITGQGKTRGAEAFF
TRBV6-5	TRBJ2-5	CASSPTSGKSETQYF
TRBV19	TRBJ1-4	CAARTGTNEKLFF
TRBV4-2	TRBJ1-4	CASSQDGDSNEKLFF
TRBV19	TRBJ1-5	CASSRLPRGNQPQHF
TRBV10-1	TRBJ2-1	CASSTGGPGIYEQFF
TRBV19	TRBJ2-5	CASSDGTGGKETQYF
TRBV2	TRBJ1-6	CASTTQGIPNSPLHF
TRBV27	TRBJ2-3	CASSLDGARTDTQYF
TRBV19	TRBJ2-2	CASSISQVGVSGELFF
TRBV5-5	TRBJ2-1	CASSLAWQVRNNEQFF
TRBV5-1	TRBJ2-7	CASSSIPVSGLAGYYEQYF
TRBV19	TRBJ2-5	CASRDREETQYF
TRBV19	TRBJ1-5	CASSIYRDQPQHF
TRBV2	TRBJ1-1	CASMTDRINTEAFF
TRBV7-6	TRBJ1-2	CASSHHPSGGQGAGYTF
TRBV7-9	TRBJ1-3	CASSLSGAGNTIYF
TRBV6-4	TRBJ2-3	CASSDSGTSGGPDTQYF
TRBV6-1	TRBJ2-1	CASSEQSYNEQFF
TRBV29-1	TRBJ1-2	CSVEDSSYGYTF
TRBV27	TRBJ1-1	CAGSPRGPLGAFF
TRBV11-1	TRBJ1-1	CASRNRDTEAFF
TRBV10-3	TRBJ2-7	CAIGAAEQYF
TRBV11-3	TRBJ2-3	CASSLKPGLAGGTDTQYF
TRBV13	TRBJ2-5	CASSPTGTGIETQYF
TRBV19	TRBJ2-7	CASSSTRTGEQYF
TRBV19	TRBJ2-3	CASSIDLETKGTDTQYF
TRBV5-1	TRBJ2-7	CASRDRGYEQYF
TRBV5-1	TRBJ2-1	CASTLGGIAGPDNEQFF